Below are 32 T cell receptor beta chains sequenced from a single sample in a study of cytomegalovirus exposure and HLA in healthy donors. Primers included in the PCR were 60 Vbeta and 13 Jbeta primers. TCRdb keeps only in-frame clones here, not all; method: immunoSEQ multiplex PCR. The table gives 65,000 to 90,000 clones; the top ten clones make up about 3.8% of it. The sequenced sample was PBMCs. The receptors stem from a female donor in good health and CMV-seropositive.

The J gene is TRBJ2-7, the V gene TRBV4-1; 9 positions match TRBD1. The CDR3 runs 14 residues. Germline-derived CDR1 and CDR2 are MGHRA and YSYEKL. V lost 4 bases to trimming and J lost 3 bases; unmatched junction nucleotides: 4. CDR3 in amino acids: CASSRGTGSYEQYF. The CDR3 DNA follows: TGCGCCAGCAGCCGAGGGACAGGGAGCTACGAGCAGTACTTC.

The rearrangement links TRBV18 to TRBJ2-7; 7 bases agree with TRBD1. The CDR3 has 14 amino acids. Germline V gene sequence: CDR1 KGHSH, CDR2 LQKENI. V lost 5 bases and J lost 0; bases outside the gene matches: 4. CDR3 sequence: CASSGAGGSYEQYF. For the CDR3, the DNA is TGTGCCAGCTCAGGGGCAGGGGGCTCCTACGAGCAGTACTTC.

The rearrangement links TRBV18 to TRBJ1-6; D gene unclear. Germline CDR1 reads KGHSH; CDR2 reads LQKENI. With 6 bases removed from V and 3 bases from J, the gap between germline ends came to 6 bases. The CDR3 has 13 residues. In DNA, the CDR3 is TGTGCCAGCTCTCCGGGCTATAATTCACCCCTCCACTTT. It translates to CASSPGYNSPLHF.

The CDR3 loop reads CASSLDSGGYNEQFF. The DNA for the CDR3 is TGCGCCAGCAGCTTGGATAGCGGGGGTTACAATGAGCAGTTCTTC. The V and J genes are TRBV5-1 and TRBJ2-1; 9 bases agree with TRBD2. Germline CDR1 reads SGHRS; CDR2 reads YFSETQ. The V segment lost 0 bases and the J segment 4 bases; nucleotides outside the gene matches: 2. This CDR3 spans 15 amino acids.

The CDR3 here is CASRQFTKTQYF. CDR3 coding DNA: TGCGCCAGCCGACAGTTTACGAAGACCCAGTACTTC. This chain connects TRBV5-1 to TRBJ2-5, with D maybe TRBD1 (5 bases). The CDR3 spans 12 residues. Trimming pared 7 bases from V and 6 bases from J, leaving 13 bases between. Germline CDR1 reads SGHRS; CDR2 reads YFSETQ.

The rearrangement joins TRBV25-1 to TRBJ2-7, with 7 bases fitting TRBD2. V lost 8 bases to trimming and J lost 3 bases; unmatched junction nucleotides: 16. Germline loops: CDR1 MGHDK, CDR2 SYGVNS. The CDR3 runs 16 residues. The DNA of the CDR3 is TGTGCCAGCGGCCCATACATGGGGGGGGTTAGCTACGAGCAGTACTTC. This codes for CASGPYMGGVSYEQYF.

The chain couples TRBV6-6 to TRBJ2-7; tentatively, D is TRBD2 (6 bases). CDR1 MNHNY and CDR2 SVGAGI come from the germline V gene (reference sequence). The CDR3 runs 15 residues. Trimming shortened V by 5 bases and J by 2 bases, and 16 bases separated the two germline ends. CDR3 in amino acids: CASSGPHGSAYEQYF. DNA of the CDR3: TGTGCCAGCAGTGGACCCCACGGGAGCGCCTACGAGCAGTACTTC.

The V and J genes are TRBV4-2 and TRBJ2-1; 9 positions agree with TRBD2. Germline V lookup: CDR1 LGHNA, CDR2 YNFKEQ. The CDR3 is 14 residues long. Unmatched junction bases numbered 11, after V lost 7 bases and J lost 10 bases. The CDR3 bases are TGTGCCAGCATGGTTGGCGGGAGGGTCGGGGAGCAGTTCTTC. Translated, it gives CASMVGGRVGEQFF.

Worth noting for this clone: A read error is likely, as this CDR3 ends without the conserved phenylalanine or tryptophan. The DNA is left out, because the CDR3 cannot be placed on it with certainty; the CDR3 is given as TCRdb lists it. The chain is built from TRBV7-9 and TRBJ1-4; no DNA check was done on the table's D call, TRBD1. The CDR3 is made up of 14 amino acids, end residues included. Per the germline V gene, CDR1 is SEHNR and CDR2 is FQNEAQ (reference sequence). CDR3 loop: CASSLEAGSPTEFV.

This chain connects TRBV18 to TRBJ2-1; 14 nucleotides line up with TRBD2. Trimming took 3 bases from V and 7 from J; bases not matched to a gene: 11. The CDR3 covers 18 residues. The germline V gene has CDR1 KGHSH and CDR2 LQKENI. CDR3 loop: CASSPRTKTSGRGNEQFF. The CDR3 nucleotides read TGTGCCAGCTCACCTCGCACAAAGACTAGCGGGAGGGGAAATGAGCAGTTCTTC. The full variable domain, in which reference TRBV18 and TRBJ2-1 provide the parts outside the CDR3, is NAGVMQNPRHLVRRRGQEARLRCSPMKGHSHVYWYRQLPEEGLKFMVYLQKENIIDESGMPKERFSAEFPKEGPSILRIQQVVRGDSAAYFCASSPRTKTSGRGNEQFFGPGTRLTVL.

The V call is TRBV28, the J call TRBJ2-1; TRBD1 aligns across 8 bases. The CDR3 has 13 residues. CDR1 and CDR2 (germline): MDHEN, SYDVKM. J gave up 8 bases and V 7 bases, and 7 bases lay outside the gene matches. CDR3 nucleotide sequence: TGTGCCAGCATGCTAGACAGGGGATATGAGCAGTTCTTC. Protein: CASMLDRGYEQFF.

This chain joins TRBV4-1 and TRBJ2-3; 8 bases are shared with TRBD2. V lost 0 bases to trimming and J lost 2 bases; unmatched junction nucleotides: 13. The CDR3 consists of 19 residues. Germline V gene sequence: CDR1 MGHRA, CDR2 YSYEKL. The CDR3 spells CASSQDIRGGPVDTDTQYF. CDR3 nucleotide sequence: TGCGCCAGCAGCCAAGACATCCGCGGGGGGCCCGTGGACACAGATACGCAGTATTTT.

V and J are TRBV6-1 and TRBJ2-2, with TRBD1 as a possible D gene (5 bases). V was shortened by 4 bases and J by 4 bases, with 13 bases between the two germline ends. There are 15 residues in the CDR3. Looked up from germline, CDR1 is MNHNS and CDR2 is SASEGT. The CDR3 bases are TGTGCCAGCAGTGCACAGGTGGTTAGCACCGGGGAGCTGTTTTTT. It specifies CASSAQVVSTGELFF.

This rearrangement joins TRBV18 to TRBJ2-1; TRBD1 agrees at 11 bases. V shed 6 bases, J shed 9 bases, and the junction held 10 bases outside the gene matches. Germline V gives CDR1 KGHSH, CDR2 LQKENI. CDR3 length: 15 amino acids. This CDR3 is CASSPLDRGQVEQFF. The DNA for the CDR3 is TGTGCCAGCTCCCCTCTGGACAGGGGGCAGGTTGAGCAGTTCTTC.

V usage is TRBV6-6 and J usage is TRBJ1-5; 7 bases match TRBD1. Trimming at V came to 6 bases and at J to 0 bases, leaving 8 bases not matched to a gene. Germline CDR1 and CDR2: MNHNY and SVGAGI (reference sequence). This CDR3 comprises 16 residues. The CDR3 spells CASSSRQGGSNQPQHF. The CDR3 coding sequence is TGTGCCAGCAGCTCTCGACAGGGAGGTAGCAATCAGCCCCAGCATTTT.

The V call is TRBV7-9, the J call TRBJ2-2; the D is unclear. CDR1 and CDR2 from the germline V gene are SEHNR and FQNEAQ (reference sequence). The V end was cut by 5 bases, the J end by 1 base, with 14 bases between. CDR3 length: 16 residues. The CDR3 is CASSQWPTENTGELFF. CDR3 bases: TGTGCCAGCAGCCAATGGCCAACAGAGAACACCGGGGAGCTGTTTTTT.

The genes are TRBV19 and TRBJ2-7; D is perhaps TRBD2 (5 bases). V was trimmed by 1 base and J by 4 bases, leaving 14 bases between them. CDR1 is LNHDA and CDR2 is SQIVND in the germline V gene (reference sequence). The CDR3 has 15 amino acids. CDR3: CASSIGTGSRYEQYF. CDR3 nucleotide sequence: TGTGCCAGTAGTATAGGAACGGGGAGTAGGTACGAGCAGTACTTC.

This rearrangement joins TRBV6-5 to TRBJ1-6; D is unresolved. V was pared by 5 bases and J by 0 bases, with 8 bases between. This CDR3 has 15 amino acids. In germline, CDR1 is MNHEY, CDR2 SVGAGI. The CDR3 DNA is TGTGCCAGCAGTCCCCGGGACTCCTATAATTCACCCCTCCACTTT. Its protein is CASSPRDSYNSPLHF.

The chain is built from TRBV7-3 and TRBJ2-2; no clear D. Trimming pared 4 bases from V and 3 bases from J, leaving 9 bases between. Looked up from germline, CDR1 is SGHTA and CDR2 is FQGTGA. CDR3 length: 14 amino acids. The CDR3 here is CASSSRADTGELFF. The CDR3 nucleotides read TGTGCCAGCAGCTCTAGAGCAGACACCGGGGAGCTGTTTTTT.

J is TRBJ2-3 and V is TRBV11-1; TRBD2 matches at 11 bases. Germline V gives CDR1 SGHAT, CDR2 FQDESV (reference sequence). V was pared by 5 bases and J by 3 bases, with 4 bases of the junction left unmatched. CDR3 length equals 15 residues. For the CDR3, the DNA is TGTGCCAGCAGCGATAGCGGGGGGGCAACAGATACGCAGTATTTT. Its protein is CASSDSGGATDTQYF.

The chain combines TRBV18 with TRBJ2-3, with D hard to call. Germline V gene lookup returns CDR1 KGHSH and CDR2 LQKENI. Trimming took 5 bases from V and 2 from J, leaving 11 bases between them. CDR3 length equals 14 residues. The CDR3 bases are TGTGCCAGCTCAACCCCTCAGGACACAGATACGCAGTATTTT. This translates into CASSTPQDTDTQYF.

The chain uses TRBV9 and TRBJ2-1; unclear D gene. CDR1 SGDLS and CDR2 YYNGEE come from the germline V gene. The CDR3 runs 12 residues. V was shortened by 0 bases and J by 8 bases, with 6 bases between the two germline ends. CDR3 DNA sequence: TGTGCCAGCAGCGTAGGCGGCGATGAGCAGTTCTTC. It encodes CASSVGGDEQFF.

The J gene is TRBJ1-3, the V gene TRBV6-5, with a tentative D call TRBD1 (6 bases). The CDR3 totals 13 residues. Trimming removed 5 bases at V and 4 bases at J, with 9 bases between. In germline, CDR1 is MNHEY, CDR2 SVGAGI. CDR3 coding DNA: TGTGCCAGCAGTGACACAGGGGGAAACACCATATATTTT. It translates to CASSDTGGNTIYF.

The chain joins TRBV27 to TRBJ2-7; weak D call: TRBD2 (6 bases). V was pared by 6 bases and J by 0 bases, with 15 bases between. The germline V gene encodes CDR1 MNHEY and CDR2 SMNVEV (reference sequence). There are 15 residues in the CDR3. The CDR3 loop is CASSTRDGSSYEQYF. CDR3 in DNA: TGTGCCAGCAGCACGCGGGACGGAAGCTCCTACGAGCAGTACTTC.

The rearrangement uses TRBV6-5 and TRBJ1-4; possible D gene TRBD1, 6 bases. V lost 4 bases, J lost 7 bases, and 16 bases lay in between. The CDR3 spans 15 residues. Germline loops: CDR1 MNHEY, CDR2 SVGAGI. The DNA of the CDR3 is TGTGCCAGCAGTTGGGGGCCGGGGGGCGGTGAAAAACTGTTTTTT. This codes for CASSWGPGGGEKLFF.

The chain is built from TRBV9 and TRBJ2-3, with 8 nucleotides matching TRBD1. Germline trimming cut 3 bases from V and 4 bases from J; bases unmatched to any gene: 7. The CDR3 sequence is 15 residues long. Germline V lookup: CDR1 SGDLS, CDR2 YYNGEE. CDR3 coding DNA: TGTGCCAGCAGCGGAACGACAGGGGTTGCAGATACGCAGTATTTT. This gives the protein CASSGTTGVADTQYF.

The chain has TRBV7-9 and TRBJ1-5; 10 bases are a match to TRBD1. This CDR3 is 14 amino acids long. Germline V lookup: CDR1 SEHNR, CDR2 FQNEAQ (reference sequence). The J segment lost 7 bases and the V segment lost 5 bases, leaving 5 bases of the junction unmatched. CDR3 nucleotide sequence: TGTGCCAGCAGCATCGGGACAGGGGTCCAGCCCCAGCATTTT. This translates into CASSIGTGVQPQHF.

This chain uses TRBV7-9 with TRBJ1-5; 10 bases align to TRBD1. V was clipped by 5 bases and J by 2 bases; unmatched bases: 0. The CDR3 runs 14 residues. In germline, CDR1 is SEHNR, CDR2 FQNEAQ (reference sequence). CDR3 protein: CASSGQGGNQPQHF. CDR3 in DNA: TGTGCCAGCAGCGGACAGGGGGGCAATCAGCCCCAGCATTTT.

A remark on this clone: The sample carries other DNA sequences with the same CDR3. CDR3 nucleotide sequence: TGTGCCAGCAGTTTGCGAGAGACCCAGTACTTC. As protein: CASSLRETQYF. The rearrangement uses TRBV2 and TRBJ2-5; D unclear. Deletions cut 5 bases from V and 4 bases from J, with 5 bases between. This CDR3 is built from 11 residues. The V gene's germline CDR1 is SNHLY and CDR2 FYNNEI.

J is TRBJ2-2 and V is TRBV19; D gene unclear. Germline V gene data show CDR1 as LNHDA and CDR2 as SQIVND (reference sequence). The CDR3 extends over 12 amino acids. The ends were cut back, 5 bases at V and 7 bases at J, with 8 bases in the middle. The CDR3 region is CASSYGVGELFF. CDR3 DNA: TGTGCCAGTAGTTACGGTGTCGGGGAGCTGTTTTTT.

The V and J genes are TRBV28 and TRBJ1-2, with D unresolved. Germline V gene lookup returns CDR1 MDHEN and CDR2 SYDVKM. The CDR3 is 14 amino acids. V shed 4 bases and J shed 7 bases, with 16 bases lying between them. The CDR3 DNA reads TGTGCCAGCAGTTCGGCGGTAACATACGGTGGCTACACCTTC. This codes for CASSSAVTYGGYTF.

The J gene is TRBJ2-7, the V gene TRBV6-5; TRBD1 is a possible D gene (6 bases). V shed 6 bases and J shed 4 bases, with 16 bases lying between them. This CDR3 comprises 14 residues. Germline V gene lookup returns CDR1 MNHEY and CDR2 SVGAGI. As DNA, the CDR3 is TGTGCCAGCAGCCGACAGGTCGGACCTTACGAGCAGTACTTC. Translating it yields CASSRQVGPYEQYF.